This TCR beta chain was found in a study of blood T cell repertoires in COVID-19. A few counts support this clone. Libraries were prepared by immunoSEQ multiplex PCR; TCRdb keeps only in-frame clonotypes and omits some of them. This sample has some 200,000 clones, with around 80% found just once. V shed 6 bases, J shed 4 bases, and the junction held 9 bases outside the gene matches. Germline CDR1 WSHSY, CDR2 SAAADI. The CDR3 runs 15 residues. The TCR was taken from a woman aged 70-85 years with acute or convalescent COVID-19. Sequencing was done on a sample of peripheral blood. V is TRBV10-2 and J is TRBJ2-3, with 8 bases that match TRBD1. The CDR3 here is CASSPGQGGADTQYF. DNA of the CDR3: TGCGCCAGCAGCCCAGGACAGGGTGGGGCAGATACGCAGTATTTT.